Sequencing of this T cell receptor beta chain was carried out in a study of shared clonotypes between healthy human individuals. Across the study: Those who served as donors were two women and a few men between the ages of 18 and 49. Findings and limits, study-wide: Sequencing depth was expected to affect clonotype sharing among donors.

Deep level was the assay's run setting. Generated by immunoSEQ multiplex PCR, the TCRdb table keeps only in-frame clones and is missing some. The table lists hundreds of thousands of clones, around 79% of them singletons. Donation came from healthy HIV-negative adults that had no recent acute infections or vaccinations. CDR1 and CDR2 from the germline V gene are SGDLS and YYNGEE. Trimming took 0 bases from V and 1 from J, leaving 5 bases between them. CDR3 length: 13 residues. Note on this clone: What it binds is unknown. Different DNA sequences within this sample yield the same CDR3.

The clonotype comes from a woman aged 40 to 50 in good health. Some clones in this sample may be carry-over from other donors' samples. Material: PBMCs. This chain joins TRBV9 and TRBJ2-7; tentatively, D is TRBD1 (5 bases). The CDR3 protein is CASSVEGSYEQYF. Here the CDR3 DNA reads TGTGCCAGCAGCGTAGAGGGGTCCTACGAGCAGTACTTC.